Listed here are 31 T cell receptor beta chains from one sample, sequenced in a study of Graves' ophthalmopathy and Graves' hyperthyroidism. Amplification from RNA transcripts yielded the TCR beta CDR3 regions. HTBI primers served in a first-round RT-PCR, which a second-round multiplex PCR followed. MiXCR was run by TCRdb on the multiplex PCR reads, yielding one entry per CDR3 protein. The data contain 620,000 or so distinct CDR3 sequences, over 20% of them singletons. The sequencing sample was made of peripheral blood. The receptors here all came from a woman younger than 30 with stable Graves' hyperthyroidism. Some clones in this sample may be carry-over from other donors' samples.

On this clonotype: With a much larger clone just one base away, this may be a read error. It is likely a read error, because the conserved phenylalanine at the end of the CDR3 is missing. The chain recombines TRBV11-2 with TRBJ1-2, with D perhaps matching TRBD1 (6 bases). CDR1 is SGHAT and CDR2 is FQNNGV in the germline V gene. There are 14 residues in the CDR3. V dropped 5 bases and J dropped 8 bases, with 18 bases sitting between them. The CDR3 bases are TGTGCCAGCAGCCACCACCCAGGGGCAGGGGGCTACACCTAC. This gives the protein CASSHHPGAGGYTY.

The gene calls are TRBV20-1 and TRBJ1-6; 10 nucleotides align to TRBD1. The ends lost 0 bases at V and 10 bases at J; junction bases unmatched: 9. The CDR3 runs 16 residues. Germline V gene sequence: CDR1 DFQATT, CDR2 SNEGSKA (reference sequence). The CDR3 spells CSAREYDRGLGSPLHF. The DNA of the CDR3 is TGCAGTGCTAGAGAGTATGACAGGGGGCTTGGGTCACCCCTCCACTTT.

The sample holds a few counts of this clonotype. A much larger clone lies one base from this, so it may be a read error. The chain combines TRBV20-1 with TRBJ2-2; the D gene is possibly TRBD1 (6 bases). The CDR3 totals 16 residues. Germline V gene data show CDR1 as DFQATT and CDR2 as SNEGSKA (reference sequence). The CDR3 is CSARVLGDKNTGELCF. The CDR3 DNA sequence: TGCAGTGCTAGAGTTTTGGGGGACAAGAACACCGGGGAGCTGTGTTTT.

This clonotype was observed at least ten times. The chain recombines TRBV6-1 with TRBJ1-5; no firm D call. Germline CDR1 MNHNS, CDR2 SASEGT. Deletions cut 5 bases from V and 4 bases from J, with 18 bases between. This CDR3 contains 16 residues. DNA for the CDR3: TGTGCCAGCAGTCCGGGCCGGGATGAAGCTAATCAGCCCCAGCATTTT. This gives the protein CASSPGRDEANQPQHF.

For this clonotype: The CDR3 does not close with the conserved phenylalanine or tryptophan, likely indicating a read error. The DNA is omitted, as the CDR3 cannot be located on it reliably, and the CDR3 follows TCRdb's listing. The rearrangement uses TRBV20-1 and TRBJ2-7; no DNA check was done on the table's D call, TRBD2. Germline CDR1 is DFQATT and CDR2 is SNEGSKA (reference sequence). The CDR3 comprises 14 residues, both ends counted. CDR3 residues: CSARGTSVWYEQWY.

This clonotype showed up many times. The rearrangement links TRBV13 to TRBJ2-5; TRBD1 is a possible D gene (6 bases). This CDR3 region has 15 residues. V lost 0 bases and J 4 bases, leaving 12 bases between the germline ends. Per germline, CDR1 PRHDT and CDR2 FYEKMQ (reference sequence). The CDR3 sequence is CASSLGRRGRETQYF. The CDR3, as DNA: TGTGCCAGCAGCTTAGGCCGCAGGGGTAGAGAGACCCAGTACTTC.

CDR3 coding DNA: TGTGCCAGCTCACCCGCTGCCACCGGAATAGAGACCCAGTACTTC. It specifies CASSPAATGIETQYF. The rearrangement links TRBV18 to TRBJ2-5; D call uncertain. The CDR3 sequence is 15 residues long. V was cut by 3 bases and J by 4 bases, with 15 bases left in between. Germline CDR1 is KGHSH and CDR2 is LQKENI.

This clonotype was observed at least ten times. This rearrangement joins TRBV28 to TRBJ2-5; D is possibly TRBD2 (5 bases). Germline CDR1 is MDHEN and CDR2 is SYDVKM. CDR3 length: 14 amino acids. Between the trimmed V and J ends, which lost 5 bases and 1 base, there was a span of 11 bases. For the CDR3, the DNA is TGTGCCAGCAGTCCCCGGCGGGTCCAAGAGACCCAGTACTTC. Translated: CASSPRRVQETQYF. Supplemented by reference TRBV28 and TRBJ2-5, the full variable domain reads DVKVTQSSRYLVKRTGEKVFLECVQDMDHENMFWYRQDPGLGLRLIYFSYDVKMKEKGDIPEGYSVSREKKERFSLILESASTNQTSMYLCASSPRRVQETQYFGPGTRLLVL.

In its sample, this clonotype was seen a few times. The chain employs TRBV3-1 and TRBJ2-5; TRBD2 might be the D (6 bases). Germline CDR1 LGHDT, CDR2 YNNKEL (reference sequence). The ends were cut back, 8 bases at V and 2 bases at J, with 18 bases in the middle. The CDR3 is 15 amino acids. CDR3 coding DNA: TGTGCCAGCGCCTGGGGCGGGAAGGGTCAAGAGACCCAGTACTTC. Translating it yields CASAWGGKGQETQYF.

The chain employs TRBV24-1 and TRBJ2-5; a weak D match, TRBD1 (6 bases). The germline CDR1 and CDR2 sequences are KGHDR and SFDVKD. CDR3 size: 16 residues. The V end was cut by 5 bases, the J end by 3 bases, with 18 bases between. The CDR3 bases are TGTGCCACCAGTGTAAACCCCTCAACAGGGAAAGAGACCCAGTACTTC. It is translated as CATSVNPSTGKETQYF.

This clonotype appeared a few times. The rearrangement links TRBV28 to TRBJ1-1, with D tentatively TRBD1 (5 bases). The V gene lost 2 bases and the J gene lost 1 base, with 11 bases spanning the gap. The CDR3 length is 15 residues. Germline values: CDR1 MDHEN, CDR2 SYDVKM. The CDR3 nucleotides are TGTGCCAGCAGTTTAGATGGAGGGGCGAACACTGAAGCTTTCTTT. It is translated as CASSLDGGANTEAFF.

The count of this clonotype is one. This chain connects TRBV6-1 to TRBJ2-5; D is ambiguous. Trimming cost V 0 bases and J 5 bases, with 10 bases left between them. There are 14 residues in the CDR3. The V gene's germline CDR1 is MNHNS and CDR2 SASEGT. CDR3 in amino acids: CASSEADVVETQYF. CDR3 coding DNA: TGTGCCAGCAGTGAAGCTGACGTTGTTGAGACCCAGTACTTC.

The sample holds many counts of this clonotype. The CDR3 here is CASSTGQVVFQPQHF. DNA of the CDR3: TGTGCCAGCAGCACGGGACAGGTGGTCTTTCAGCCCCAGCATTTT. This chain uses TRBV27 with TRBJ1-5, with 8 bases matching TRBD1. Germline assignment: CDR1 MNHEY and CDR2 SMNVEV (reference sequence). V dropped 6 bases and J dropped 6; count of bases not matched to a gene: 10. The CDR3 is 15 amino acids.

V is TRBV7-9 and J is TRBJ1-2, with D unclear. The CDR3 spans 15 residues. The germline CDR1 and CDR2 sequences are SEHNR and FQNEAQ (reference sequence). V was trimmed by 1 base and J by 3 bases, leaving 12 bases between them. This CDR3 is CASSLVVGGDYGYTF. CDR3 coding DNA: TGTGCCAGCAGCTTAGTAGTCGGCGGAGACTATGGCTACACCTTC.

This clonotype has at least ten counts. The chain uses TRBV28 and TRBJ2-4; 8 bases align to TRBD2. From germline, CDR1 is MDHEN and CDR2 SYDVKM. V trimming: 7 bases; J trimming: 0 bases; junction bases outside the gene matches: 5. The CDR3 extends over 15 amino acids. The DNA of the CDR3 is TGTGCCAGCAAGACTAGCGAACTAGCCAAAAACATTCAGTACTTC. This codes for CASKTSELAKNIQYF.

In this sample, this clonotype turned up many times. CDR3 sequence reads: CSVGGLNTEAFF. The CDR3 region has the DNA TGCAGCGTTGGGGGACTTAACACTGAAGCTTTCTTT. The chain recombines TRBV29-1 with TRBJ1-1, with D possibly matching TRBD1 (5 bases). The CDR3 covers 12 residues. CDR1 and CDR2 (germline): SQVTM, ANQGSEA. Trimming removed 4 bases at V and 2 bases at J, with 8 bases between.

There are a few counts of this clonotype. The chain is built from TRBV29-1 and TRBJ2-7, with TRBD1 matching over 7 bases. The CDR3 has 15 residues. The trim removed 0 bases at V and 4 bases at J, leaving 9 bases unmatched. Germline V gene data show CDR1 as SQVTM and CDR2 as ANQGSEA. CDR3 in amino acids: CSVEEVPGGSYEQYF. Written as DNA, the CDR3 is TGCAGCGTTGAAGAAGTGCCAGGGGGATCGTACGAGCAGTACTTC.

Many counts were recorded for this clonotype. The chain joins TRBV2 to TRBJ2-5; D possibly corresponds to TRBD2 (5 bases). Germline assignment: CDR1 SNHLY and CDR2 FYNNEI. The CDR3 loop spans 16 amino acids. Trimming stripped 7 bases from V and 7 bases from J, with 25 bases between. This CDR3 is CASIVGASGASRTQYF. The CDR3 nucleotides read TGTGCCAGCATCGTCGGCGCCAGCGGCGCCTCGCGGACCCAGTACTTC.

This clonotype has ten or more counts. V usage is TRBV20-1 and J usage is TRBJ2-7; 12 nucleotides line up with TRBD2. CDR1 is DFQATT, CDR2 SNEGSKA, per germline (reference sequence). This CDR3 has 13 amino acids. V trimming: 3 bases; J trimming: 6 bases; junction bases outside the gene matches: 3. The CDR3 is CSARSLAGGEQYF. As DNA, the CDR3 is TGCAGTGCTAGGTCACTAGCGGGGGGCGAGCAGTACTTC.

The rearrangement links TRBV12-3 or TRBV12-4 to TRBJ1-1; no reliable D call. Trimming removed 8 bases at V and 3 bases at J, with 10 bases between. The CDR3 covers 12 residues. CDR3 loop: CASSPYDTEAFF. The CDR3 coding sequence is TGTGCCAGCTCCCCTTATGACACTGAAGCTTTCTTT.

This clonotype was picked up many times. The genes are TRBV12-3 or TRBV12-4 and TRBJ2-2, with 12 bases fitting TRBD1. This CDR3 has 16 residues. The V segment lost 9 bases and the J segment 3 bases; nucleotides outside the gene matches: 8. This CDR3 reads CASGDRGLADTGELFF. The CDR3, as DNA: TGTGCCAGTGGGGACAGGGGGCTGGCGGACACCGGGGAGCTGTTTTTT.

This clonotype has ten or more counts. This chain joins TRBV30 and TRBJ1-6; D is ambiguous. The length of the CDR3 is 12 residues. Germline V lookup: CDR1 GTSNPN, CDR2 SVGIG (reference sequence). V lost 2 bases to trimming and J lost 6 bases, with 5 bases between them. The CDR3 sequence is CAWSHPNSPLHF. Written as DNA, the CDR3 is TGTGCCTGGAGTCACCCTAATTCACCCCTCCACTTT. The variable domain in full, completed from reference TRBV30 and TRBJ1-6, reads SQTIHQWPATLVQPVGSPLSLECTVEGTSNPNLYWYRQAAGRGLQLLFYSVGIGQISSEVPQNLSASRPQDRQFILSSKKLLLSDSGFYLCAWSHPNSPLHFGNGTRLTVT.

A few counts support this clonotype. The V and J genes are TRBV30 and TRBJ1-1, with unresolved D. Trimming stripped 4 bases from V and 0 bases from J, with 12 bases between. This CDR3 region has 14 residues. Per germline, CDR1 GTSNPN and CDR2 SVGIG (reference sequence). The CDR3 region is CAWNPGRMNTEAFF. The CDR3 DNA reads TGTGCCTGGAACCCCGGCAGAATGAACACTGAAGCTTTCTTT.

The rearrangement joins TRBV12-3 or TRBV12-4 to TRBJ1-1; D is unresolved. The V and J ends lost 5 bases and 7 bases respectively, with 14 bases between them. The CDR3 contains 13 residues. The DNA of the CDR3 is TGTGCCAGCAGTCGCGTTTGGGGAGATGAAGCTTTCTTT. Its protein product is CASSRVWGDEAFF.

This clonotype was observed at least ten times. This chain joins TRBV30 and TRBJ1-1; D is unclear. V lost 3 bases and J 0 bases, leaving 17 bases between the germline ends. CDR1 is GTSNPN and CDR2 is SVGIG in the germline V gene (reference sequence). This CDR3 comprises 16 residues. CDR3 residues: CAWRISGFAMNTEAFF. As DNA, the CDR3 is TGTGCCTGGAGGATCTCGGGGTTTGCCATGAACACTGAAGCTTTCTTT.

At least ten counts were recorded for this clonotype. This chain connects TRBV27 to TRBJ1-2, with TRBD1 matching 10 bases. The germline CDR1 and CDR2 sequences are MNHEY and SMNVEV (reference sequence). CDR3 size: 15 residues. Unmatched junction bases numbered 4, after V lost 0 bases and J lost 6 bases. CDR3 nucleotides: TGTGCCAGCAGTTTATCAGCCGGGACAGGGGATGGCTACACCTTC. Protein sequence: CASSLSAGTGDGYTF.

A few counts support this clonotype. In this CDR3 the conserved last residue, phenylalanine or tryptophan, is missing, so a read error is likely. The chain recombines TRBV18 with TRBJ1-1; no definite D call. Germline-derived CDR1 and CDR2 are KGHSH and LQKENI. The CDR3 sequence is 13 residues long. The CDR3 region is CATSETWGTEAFL. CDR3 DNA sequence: TGTGCCACCTCAGAAACGTGGGGCACTGAAGCTTTCCTT.

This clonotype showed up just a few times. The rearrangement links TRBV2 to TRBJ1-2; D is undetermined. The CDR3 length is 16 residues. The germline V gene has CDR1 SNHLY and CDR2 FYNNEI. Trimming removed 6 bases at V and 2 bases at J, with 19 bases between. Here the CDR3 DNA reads TGTGCCAGCAGCGTTTTCCCCATAAGATCCAACTATGGCTACACCTTC. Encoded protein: CASSVFPIRSNYGYTF.

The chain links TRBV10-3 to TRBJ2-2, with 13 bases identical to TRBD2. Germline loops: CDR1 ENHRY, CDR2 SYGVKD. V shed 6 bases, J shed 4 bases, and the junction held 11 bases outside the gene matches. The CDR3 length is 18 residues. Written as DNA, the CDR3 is TGTGCCATCAGGGCGACCGGGACTAGCGGGATTAGCACCGGGGAGCTGTTTTTT. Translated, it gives CAIRATGTSGISTGELFF.

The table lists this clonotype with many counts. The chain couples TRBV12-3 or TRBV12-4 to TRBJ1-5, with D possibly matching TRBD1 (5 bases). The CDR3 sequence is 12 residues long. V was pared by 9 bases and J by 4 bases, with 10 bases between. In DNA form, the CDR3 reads TGTGCCAGTCAGCGGGGGAATCAGCCCCAGCATTTT. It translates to CASQRGNQPQHF.

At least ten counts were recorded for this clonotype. For the CDR3, the DNA is TGTGCCAGCAGTGTAAATGGGCAAGAGACCCAGTACTTC. Translating gives CASSVNGQETQYF. The rearrangement uses TRBV6-1 and TRBJ2-5; D gene unclear. Per germline, CDR1 MNHNS and CDR2 SASEGT. The V end was cut by 4 bases, the J end by 2 bases, with 8 bases between. The CDR3 covers 13 residues.